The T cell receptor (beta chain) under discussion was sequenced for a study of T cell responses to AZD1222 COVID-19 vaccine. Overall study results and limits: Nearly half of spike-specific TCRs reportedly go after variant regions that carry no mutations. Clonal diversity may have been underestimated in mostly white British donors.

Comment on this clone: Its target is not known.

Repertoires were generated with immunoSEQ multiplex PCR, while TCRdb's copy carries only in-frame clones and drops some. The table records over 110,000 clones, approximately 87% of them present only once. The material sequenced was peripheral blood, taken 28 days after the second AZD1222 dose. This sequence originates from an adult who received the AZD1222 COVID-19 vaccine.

The CDR3 DNA reads TGTGCCAGCAGCGGTCGGAGCGACACTGAAGCTTTCTTT. Encoded protein: CASSGRSDTEAFF. V and J are TRBV9 and TRBJ1-1; D remains ambiguous. Per the germline V gene, CDR1 is SGDLS and CDR2 is YYNGEE. The CDR3 covers 13 residues. V lost 3 bases to trimming and J lost 3 bases, with 9 bases between them.